This TCR beta chain came from a study of blood T cells in healthy people across ages. This clonotype was observed at least ten times. As yet, its antigen is unknown. V lost 6 bases to trimming and J lost 11 bases; unmatched junction nucleotides: 15. There are 14 residues in the CDR3. CDR1 and CDR2 (germline): MNHEY, SVGAGI. Points from the study as a whole: Diversity of TCR beta correlated strongly with naive T cell percentage. When one million T cells were used, diversity estimates were thought to be underestimates.

For the second PCR, which ran for about 6 to 12 cycles, a sample-barcoded 5' primer and a J-beta primer mix were used. Every molecule of cDNA carried a tag from a template-switch adaptor with 12 random nucleotides. TCRdb independently ran MiXCR on the 5' RACE reads; one entry per CDR3 protein. The table shows around 650,000 distinct CDR3 sequences, with about 30% occurring only once. This clonotype was obtained from a woman of 80 years or more in good health. J is TRBJ2-5 and V is TRBV6-5; 7 bases fit TRBD2. The sample consisted of blood. The CDR3 nucleotides read TGTGCCAGCAGAGGGGATGCATCGGCGGGAGAGCAGTACTTC. Its protein product is CASRGDASAGEQYF.